A selection of T cell receptor beta chains follows, all from one sample in a study of T-cell memory formation after mild COVID-19. Via MiXCR, TCRdb re-called the 5' RACE reads, giving one row per CDR3 protein. The sample carries fewer than 250,000 distinct CDR3 sequences, 15% recorded once. The sequenced material came from PBMCs or a T cell subset sorted from them (not recorded which). All receptors come from an adult woman who had mild COVID-19 (a few samples of this study predate the infection). Cell type and time point are not known. Each CDR3 is given without its conserved first and last residue.

j_call v_call cdr3_aa
TRBJ2-5 TRBV5-1 ASRTGTGQETQY
TRBJ2-1 TRBV4-2 ASSQSGLARNEQF
TRBJ1-1 TRBV12-3/TRBV12-4 ASSDSVNTEAF
TRBJ2-1 TRBV7-3 ASSLAPGLAGGNEQF
TRBJ1-2 TRBV20-1 SAREDYGYT
TRBJ2-5 TRBV6-1 ASSEMGTEETQY
TRBJ2-1 TRBV5-1 ASSLGGFSYNEQF
TRBJ1-4 TRBV5-1 ASRTGTATNEKLF
TRBJ2-1 TRBV4-2 ASSQDLFRGSGEQF
TRBJ2-3 TRBV5-4 ASSSSGRAVDTQY
TRBJ1-2 TRBV20-1 SAKDSYGYT
TRBJ2-1 TRBV12-3/TRBV12-4 ASRVAGGHHEQF
TRBJ1-1 TRBV3-1 ASSSAGFTEAF
TRBJ1-2 TRBV25-1 ASTGDYGYT
TRBJ2-7 TRBV5-1 ASSGDRGSGEQY
TRBJ2-7 TRBV7-9 ASSLRMASGRDEQY
TRBJ2-5 TRBV10-3 AISDTGTPDGETQY
TRBJ1-3 TRBV20-1 STVTTGNTIY
TRBJ1-4 TRBV29-1 SARDKTNEKLF
TRBJ1-1 TRBV12-3/TRBV12-4 ASSFARGGTEAF
TRBJ2-1 TRBV5-1 ASSSRGAGGNEQF
TRBJ1-1 TRBV19 ASRATGNTEAF
TRBJ2-3 TRBV30 AWTITEREQDTQY
TRBJ2-3 TRBV6-5 ASKSTAWGTDTQY
TRBJ2-7 TRBV10-3 AISDGLYEQY
TRBJ1-2 TRBV5-1 ASSPDRDYGYT
TRBJ2-5 TRBV7-2 ASSLGTSGGLLQETQY
TRBJ2-3 TRBV2 ASSQLRADTQY
TRBJ2-3 TRBV11-3 ASSTGTSGGPSDTQY
TRBJ1-2 TRBV5-1 ASSSDRGLHYGYT
TRBJ2-7 TRBV20-1 SARTGTSGHEQY